The clone carrying this TCR beta chain came up many times. What it recognizes is unknown. TCRdb reprocessed the reads with MiXCR, giving one entry per CDR3 protein. The sample carries 650,000 to 850,000 distinct CDR3 sequences, just under 30% recorded once. The data stem from a study of T cell repertoires in cytomegalovirus infection. Study details: From public TCR beta signatures came an indication of both CMV infection and matching HLA type. Study outcomes and limitations: The ex vivo response was dominated by HLA-C-restricted CMV-specific TCR beta clonotypes.

Germline CDR1 reads SGHTA; CDR2 reads FQGNSA. CDR3 length: 13 amino acids. J was trimmed by 6 bases and V by 2 bases; bases with no gene match: 2. The sequenced sample was cultured CD8+ T cells from PBMCs, obtained from culture after CMV antigen stimulation. This chain uses TRBV7-2 with TRBJ2-7, with 9 bases identical to TRBD2. The receptor comes from a human donor in good health (CMV status not recorded). Some clones in this sample may be carry-over from other donors' samples. DNA of the CDR3: TGTGCCAGCAGCTTAACAGCGGGGGGCGAGCAGTACGTC. Its translation: CASSLTAGGEQYV.